This T cell receptor beta chain comes out of a study of human T cells and chemical hapten exposure. Across the study: Throughout a study of around six months, patients underwent weekly scalp administration of diphenylcyclopropenone doses. Study-level findings and limits: Large CDR3 similarity clusters arose significantly more often from expanded TCRs than from controls. There was no change with DPC sensitization in TCRs above 1 in 1000 frequency.

This clonotype was observed many times. Its antigen is unidentified. TCRdb called the RACE reads again in MiXCR, with one record for every CDR3 protein. The sample shows about 90,000 distinct CDR3 sequences, 10% of them seen only once. As to time point: patch test 1, 2 weeks after DPC sensitization. Sample treatment: therapeutic diphenylcyclopropenone sensitization with weekly scalp DPC. The CDR3 consists of 19 residues. The V gene end was trimmed by 5 bases and the J gene end by 0 bases; junction bases not matched to a gene: 16. Germline V gene data show CDR1 as MDHEN and CDR2 as SYDVKM. The input for sequencing was whole blood, taken in connection with sensitization to the hapten diphenylcyclopropenone (DPC). The sequence was collected from a middle-aged man with alopecia areata. Some clones in this sample may be carry-over from other donors' samples. The chain combines TRBV28 with TRBJ1-5, with 7 bases lining up with TRBD1. The CDR3 region has the DNA TGTGCCAGCAGTCAGCCTTTATACCGGGACAGTAGTAGCAATCAGCCCCAGCATTTT. It encodes CASSQPLYRDSSSNQPQHF.